The following is a T cell receptor (beta chain) sequence with its context. Its target antigen remains unknown. Nothing much larger sits one base from this clone, and base qualities are not available. At diagnosis, peripheral blood, uninvolved tumor-adjacent lung and tumor were collected and stored as a combination of fresh-frozen and FFPE material. For TCR repertoire profiling, blood samples were analyzed in the form of peripheral blood mononuclear cells. This record belongs to a study of T cells in localized non-small cell lung cancer (TCRdb year 2020). For context, the study as a whole: T cell repertoires of 236 early-stage NSCLC patients were analyzed, with tumors being compared against uninvolved tumor-adjacent lungs. The cohort comprised 200 to 300 treatment-naïve NSCLC patients with resected, localized lung tumors. The mean age of the NSCLC patients was roughly 63 years, with 120 to 150 men and around 100 women.

TCR beta CDR3 regions were sequenced from DNA using the immunoSEQ Assay. Concerning the study's data processing: T cell density was computed as TCR beta template counts normalized to usable DNA estimated by amplifying housekeeping genes. Richness was estimated with the preseqR package, extrapolating to 400,000 templates for PBMC samples and 120,000 templates for tissue samples. Clonality was defined as one minus Pielou's evenness. Tissue-enriched TCRs were identified through differential abundance testing performed on productive amino-acid clonotypes, with a minimum total count of 5 and an alpha of 0.1. The Jaccard Index and the Morisita Overlap Index were used to quantify repertoire overlap between compartments. GLIPH clustered TCR beta CDR3s with public tetramer-defined viral CDR3s; viral motifs required at least three viral sequences plus V-gene enrichment. The immuneACCESS repertoire file appears here via TCRdb, limited to in-frame rearrangements. These files lack a portion of the clones; in checked studies, under half of the deficit traces to unresolved V genes, and the cause of the others is not known. The D gene and trimming were derived from the DNA, and the V and J assignments and clone size from that table. This sample comprises roughly 35,000 clones, 92% of them detected only once. The top ten clones comprise 2% to 2.5% of the sample.

V drops 2 bases and J drops 4 bases, leaving 12 bases in between. The germline V gene supplies CDR1 MDHEN and CDR2 SYDVKM. Including cysteine and phenylalanine, the CDR3 has 15 amino acids. CDR3 DNA only is kept here, 45 bases in frame from base 1. Study-level results and caveats: Of the top 100 tumor clones, a median of roughly 56 were detected in paired uninvolved adjacent lung; about 26 were also among that lung's top 100. Because multi-region tumor sequencing was not performed, intratumor heterogeneity could not be ruled out. Because the study design was exploratory, TCR variables were selected using unadjusted p-values without false-discovery rate correction. Higher blood T cell density associated with longer overall survival, while higher adjacent-lung clonality associated with shorter survival. Uninvolved tumor-adjacent lung showed the highest T cell clonality, higher than tumor, which suggests more focused antigenic responses in the adjacent lung.

Sample: peripheral blood, taken before any cancer treatment. The chain links TRBV28 with TRBJ1-5; a tentative D call is TRBD1 (5 bases match). The receptor was isolated from a female donor over 55 with stage I lung adenocarcinoma. CDR3 sequence: CASSLTGTGNQPQHF. The DNA reads TGTGCCAGCAGTTTAACGGGGACGGGGAATCAGCCCCAGCATTTT.